This entry lists 21 T cell receptor beta chains sequenced from one sample in a study of cytomegalovirus exposure and HLA in healthy donors. Method: immunoSEQ multiplex PCR; TCRdb's copy keeps in-frame clones and lacks some. The table records 210,000 or so clones, about 86% of them present only once. The specimen was PBMCs. All receptors derive from a woman aged 18-29 years in good health and CMV-seronegative.

The chain combines TRBV9 with TRBJ1-3; D is unclear. Trimming shortened V by 0 bases and J by 4 bases, and 11 bases separated the two germline ends. CDR3 length: 15 amino acids. Germline CDR1 is SGDLS and CDR2 is YYNGEE. As DNA, the CDR3 is TGTGCCAGCAGCGTAGATGGCACGGGAGGAAACACCATATATTTT. As protein: CASSVDGTGGNTIYF.

The rearrangement joins TRBV2 to TRBJ1-5; unclear D gene. Germline V lookup: CDR1 SNHLY, CDR2 FYNNEI. The V end lost 2 bases, the J end lost 4 bases, and 3 bases lay between the germline ends. This CDR3 has 12 residues. This CDR3 reads CASSESNQPQHF. The DNA of the CDR3 is TGTGCCAGCAGTGAATCAAATCAGCCCCAGCATTTT.

The chain has TRBV4-2 and TRBJ2-2; 7 nucleotides agree with TRBD2. The CDR3 loop spans 19 amino acids. Looked up from germline, CDR1 is LGHNA and CDR2 is YNFKEQ. V dropped 3 bases and J dropped 3; count of bases not matched to a gene: 16. The CDR3 is CASSHLKAGVERHTGELFF. The DNA for the CDR3 is TGTGCCAGCAGCCACTTAAAGGCGGGGGTCGAGAGGCACACCGGGGAGCTGTTTTTT.

The V call is TRBV15, the J call TRBJ2-3; 8 positions agree with TRBD2. The CDR3 extends over 16 amino acids. The junction had 6 bases not matched to a gene; V was cut back by 0 bases and J by 4 bases. The germline V gene encodes CDR1 LNHNV and CDR2 YYDKDF (reference sequence). The CDR3 here is CATSRDGREVPDTQYF. CDR3 nucleotide sequence: TGTGCCACCAGCAGAGATGGGCGGGAGGTCCCAGATACGCAGTATTTT.

The rearrangement uses TRBV19 and TRBJ2-7; TRBD1 agrees at 8 bases. The trim removed 3 bases at V and 1 base at J, leaving 2 bases unmatched. The length of the CDR3 is 14 residues. Germline V gives CDR1 LNHDA, CDR2 SQIVND (reference sequence). CDR3 region: CASSIRTGSYEQYF. The CDR3 coding sequence is TGTGCCAGTAGTATCAGGACAGGGTCCTACGAGCAGTACTTC.

CDR3 amino acids: CASSLSPWRTDTQYF. The CDR3 DNA reads TGTGCCAGCAGTTTATCCCCCTGGCGCACAGATACGCAGTATTTT. The chain carries TRBV27 and TRBJ2-3; D not resolved. This CDR3 has 15 residues. V shed 0 bases and J shed 1 base, with 8 bases lying between them. The germline V gene encodes CDR1 MNHEY and CDR2 SMNVEV (reference sequence).

The chain recombines TRBV27 with TRBJ2-3; D perhaps matches TRBD1 (6 bases). CDR3 size: 17 residues. The V end was cut by 0 bases, the J end by 2 bases, with 15 bases between. Looked up from germline, CDR1 is MNHEY and CDR2 is SMNVEV (reference sequence). The CDR3, as DNA: TGTGCCAGCAGTTTATCGTGGGACACCGCATTCACAGATACGCAGTATTTT. The encoded protein is CASSLSWDTAFTDTQYF.

The rearrangement uses TRBV27 and TRBJ1-1; D unclear. The CDR3 covers 16 residues. Germline CDR1 is MNHEY and CDR2 is SMNVEV (reference sequence). V was cut by 0 bases and J by 5 bases, with 16 bases left in between. The CDR3 DNA sequence: TGTGCCAGCAGTTTATCGCCCACCGGGAGTGGGACTGAAGCTTTCTTT. Its protein product is CASSLSPTGSGTEAFF.

The J gene is TRBJ2-7, the V gene TRBV28; D possibly corresponds to TRBD1 (6 bases). Trimming left V 6 bases short and J 4 bases short, with 13 bases between. The CDR3 is 13 residues long. Germline V gene sequence: CDR1 MDHEN, CDR2 SYDVKM. The CDR3 protein is CASRTGTQYEQYF. Here the CDR3 DNA reads TGTGCCAGCAGAACCGGGACACAGTACGAGCAGTACTTC.

The gene calls are TRBV18 and TRBJ1-1; D possibly corresponds to TRBD1 (6 bases). V lost 4 bases and J lost 4, with 13 bases in between. Germline CDR1 is KGHSH and CDR2 is LQKENI. The CDR3 runs to 14 residues. The CDR3 DNA follows: TGTGCCAGCTCACGGGGGCTTAAGGGCACTGAAGCTTTCTTT. Translating it yields CASSRGLKGTEAFF.

The chain joins TRBV25-1 to TRBJ2-7; D gene unclear. The germline V gene encodes CDR1 MGHDK and CDR2 SYGVNS. CDR3 length: 13 residues. With 8 bases removed from V and 0 bases from J, the gap between germline ends came to 11 bases. The CDR3 sequence: CASEDLLSYEQYF. The CDR3 DNA sequence: TGTGCCAGCGAGGATCTGCTCTCCTACGAGCAGTACTTC.

V is TRBV4-2 and J is TRBJ1-1; maybe TRBD1 (5 bases). The length of the CDR3 is 14 residues. Between the trimmed V and J ends, which lost 0 bases and 1 base, there was a span of 6 bases. Germline lookup yields CDR1 LGHNA and CDR2 YNFKEQ. CDR3 sequence reads: CASSQERGNTEAFF. CDR3 sequence (DNA): TGTGCCAGCAGCCAAGAAAGGGGGAACACTGAAGCTTTCTTT.

The chain recombines TRBV5-1 with TRBJ2-1, with 7 bases identical to TRBD1. CDR1 SGHRS and CDR2 YFSETQ come from the germline V gene. V was clipped by 3 bases and J by 5 bases; unmatched bases: 14. This CDR3 comprises 17 residues. The CDR3 loop is CASSSNPPTGLNNEQFF. The CDR3 coding sequence is TGCGCCAGCAGCTCGAACCCTCCGACAGGGCTCAACAATGAGCAGTTCTTC.

The CDR3 is CASRDRGVGETQYF. The DNA of the CDR3 is TGTGCCAGCCGGGACAGGGGGGTGGGGGAGACCCAGTACTTC. The chain employs TRBV28 and TRBJ2-5; 11 nucleotides agree with TRBD1. The CDR3 loop spans 14 amino acids. Germline loops: CDR1 MDHEN, CDR2 SYDVKM. Losses at the gene ends were 8 bases for V and 5 bases for J; bases not matched to a gene: 7.

This clone came up once. The gene calls are TRBV7-2 and TRBJ2-3; 7 bases map to TRBD2. V shed 5 bases, J shed 15 bases, and the junction held 17 bases outside the gene matches. The CDR3 is 14 amino acids. CDR1 is SGHTA and CDR2 is FQGNSA in the germline V gene. The CDR3 DNA sequence: TGTGCCAGCAGCCCCAGGACCGCGGGGGTTGCCGAATATTTT. Amino acids: CASSPRTAGVAEYF. Using reference TRBV7-2 and TRBJ2-3 for the parts outside the CDR3, the full variable domain is GAGVSQSPSNKVTEKGKDVELRCDPISGHTALYWYRQSLGQGLEFLIYFQGNSAPDKSGLPSDRFSAERTGGSVSTLTIQRTQQEDSAVYLCASSPRTAGVAEYFGPGTRLTVL.

V and J are TRBV7-6 and TRBJ2-2; D not resolved. Germline loops: CDR1 SGHVS, CDR2 FNYEAQ. V was cut by 1 base and J by 1 base, with 10 bases left in between. This CDR3 contains 16 residues. The CDR3 sequence: CASSLGPPGNTGELFF. CDR3 in DNA: TGTGCCAGCAGCTTAGGCCCACCGGGGAACACCGGGGAGCTGTTTTTT.

This CDR3 reads CASSEVWDIYETYEQYF. As DNA, the CDR3 is TGTGCCAGCAGTGAAGTTTGGGACATTTACGAAACCTACGAGCAGTACTTC. V gene TRBV6-1 combines with J gene TRBJ2-7; D possibly corresponds to TRBD1 (6 bases). The CDR3 extends over 17 amino acids. Between the trimmed V and J ends, which lost 1 base and 2 bases, there was a span of 18 bases. CDR1 and CDR2 (germline): MNHNS, SASEGT.

J is TRBJ1-2 and V is TRBV19; tentatively, D is TRBD1 (5 bases). With 8 bases removed from V and 4 bases from J, the gap between germline ends came to 14 bases. CDR1 is LNHDA, CDR2 SQIVND, per germline (reference sequence). The CDR3 totals 13 residues. CDR3 DNA sequence: TGTGCCAGTTCAAAGGGGATTCTCTATGGCTACACCTTC. Its translation: CASSKGILYGYTF.

V usage is TRBV18 and J usage is TRBJ1-1; D perhaps matches TRBD1 (5 bases). This CDR3 spans 12 amino acids. Germline loops: CDR1 KGHSH, CDR2 LQKENI. Trimming shortened V by 2 bases and J by 11 bases, and 12 bases separated the two germline ends. In nucleotides, the CDR3 is TGTGCCAGCTCACCAAACCAGGGAAAGGCTTTCTTT. The encoded protein is CASSPNQGKAFF. Combining the CDR3 with reference TRBV18 and TRBJ1-1 gives the whole variable domain NAGVMQNPRHLVRRRGQEARLRCSPMKGHSHVYWYRQLPEEGLKFMVYLQKENIIDESGMPKERFSAEFPKEGPSILRIQQVVRGDSAAYFCASSPNQGKAFFGQGTRLTVV.

V is TRBV7-2 and J is TRBJ2-7; D is possibly TRBD2 (6 bases). V was shortened by 2 bases and J by 0 bases, with 8 bases between the two germline ends. The CDR3 length is 14 residues. Germline lookup yields CDR1 SGHTA and CDR2 FQGNSA. The CDR3, as DNA: TGTGCCAGCAGCTTACCCGGGAGCTCCTACGAGCAGTACTTC. Its protein product is CASSLPGSSYEQYF.

This chain links TRBV6-4 with TRBJ2-1; D may be TRBD1 (6 bases). The CDR3 is 15 amino acids. V was shortened by 6 bases and J by 0 bases, with 12 bases between the two germline ends. Germline V gives CDR1 MRHNA, CDR2 SNTAGT. Here the CDR3 reads CASSEQGSSYNEQFF. The CDR3 DNA reads as TGTGCCAGCAGCGAACAGGGTAGCTCCTACAATGAGCAGTTCTTC.